The 26 T cell receptor beta chains presented below share a single source sample, sequenced in a study of vaccination effects on CD4 cells after COVID-19. Their specific antigens are unknown. Sequenced by immunoSEQ multiplex PCR; TCRdb stores in-frame clones only, minus some. Altogether about 24,000 clones are present, 75% to 85% being singletons, with the ten largest covering around 5.3%. CD4+ T cells specific for antigen were expanded with viral peptide pools by the ViraFEST assay before sequencing. Culture lasted roughly 9 days before CD4+ T cell isolation. Two doses of BNT162b2 or mRNA-1273 vaccine were administered to participants. Sequenced here: CD4+ T cells from PBMCs cultured with SARS-CoV-2 spike peptides, sampled after COVID-19 vaccination. All receptors come from a human donor who received a COVID-19 vaccine. Some clones in this sample may be carry-over from other donors' samples.

This chain links TRBV24-1 with TRBJ1-4, with a weak D call TRBD1 (5 bases). CDR1 and CDR2 from the germline V gene are KGHDR and SFDVKD. Trimming left V 4 bases short and J 4 bases short, with 12 bases between. CDR3 size: 15 residues. The CDR3 DNA sequence: TGTGCCACCAGTGACAGCGGGACGGGTAATGAAAAACTGTTTTTT. As protein: CATSDSGTGNEKLFF.

The CDR3 region is CAISSTGGETQYF. The DNA for the CDR3 is TGTGCCATCAGTTCAACAGGGGGAGAGACCCAGTACTTC. The chain combines TRBV10-3 with TRBJ2-5; TRBD1 matches 8 bases. The CDR3 is made up of 13 amino acids. With 5 bases clipped from V and 4 bases from J, the junction kept 3 bases outside the gene matches. Germline V gene lookup returns CDR1 ENHRY and CDR2 SYGVKD.

This clone was observed a few times. The genes are TRBV10-3 and TRBJ2-3; D is undetermined. There are 11 residues in the CDR3. V was shortened by 9 bases and J by 6 bases, with 10 bases between the two germline ends. Germline V gives CDR1 ENHRY, CDR2 SYGVKD. The CDR3 spells CAMGRADTQYF. The CDR3 DNA is TGTGCCATGGGCAGAGCGGATACGCAGTATTTT.

The V gene is TRBV12-3 or TRBV12-4, the J gene TRBJ1-1; 7 bases map to TRBD1. The CDR3 is made up of 12 amino acids. V shed 5 bases and J 7 bases; nucleotides not matched to a gene: 4. This CDR3 reads CASSLRQGEAFF. The CDR3 DNA sequence: TGTGCCAGCAGTCTTAGACAGGGTGAAGCTTTCTTT.

CDR3 loop: CASSDDLAAAYEQYF. The CDR3 DNA follows: TGTGCCAGCAGTGATGACCTAGCAGCGGCCTACGAGCAGTACTTC. J is TRBJ2-7 and V is TRBV6-1; a possible D gene is TRBD2 (5 bases). V dropped 3 bases and J dropped 2 bases, with 14 bases sitting between them. The CDR3 contains 15 residues. CDR1 and CDR2 from the germline V gene are MNHNS and SASEGT.

The chain couples TRBV6-1 to TRBJ2-2; unclear D gene. The CDR3 consists of 12 residues. Trimming left V 3 bases short and J 5 bases short, with 4 bases between. The germline V gene encodes CDR1 MNHNS and CDR2 SASEGT. CDR3 protein: CASSEGTGELFF. The CDR3 DNA sequence: TGTGCCAGCAGTGAGGGGACCGGGGAGCTGTTTTTT.

The V and J genes are TRBV6-5 and TRBJ1-1, with D maybe TRBD1 (6 bases). CDR1 and CDR2 (germline): MNHEY, SVGAGI. Trimming shortened V by 6 bases and J by 1 base, and 12 bases separated the two germline ends. The CDR3 is 14 amino acids. The CDR3 sequence: CASRSGTPNTEAFF. The CDR3 nucleotides read TGTGCCAGCAGATCCGGGACACCGAACACTGAAGCTTTCTTT.

This clone was seen only a few times. The rearrangement uses TRBV5-1 and TRBJ2-6; the D call may be TRBD1 or TRBD2 (6 bases each). Trimming left V 3 bases short and J 1 base short, with 20 bases between. Germline CDR1 and CDR2: SGHRS and YFSETQ. This CDR3 contains 19 residues. CDR3 in DNA: TGCGCCAGCAGCTCTGGAGGGCAGGGGTCCAAATCTGGGGCCAACGTCCTGACTTTC. Protein product: CASSSGGQGSKSGANVLTF. Based on the CDR3 plus reference TRBV5-1 and TRBJ2-6, the full variable domain is KAGVTQTPRYLIKTRGQQVTLSCSPISGHRSVSWYQQTPGQGLQFLFEYFSETQRNKGNFPGRFSGRQFSNSRSEMNVSTLELGDSALYLCASSSGGQGSKSGANVLTFGAGSRLTVL.

The chain is built from TRBV6-5 and TRBJ2-7; 8 nucleotides line up with TRBD1. With V trimmed by 5 bases and J by 5 bases, 8 bases remained unmatched. This CDR3 is 14 amino acids long. Per germline, CDR1 MNHEY and CDR2 SVGAGI. The CDR3 DNA is TGTGCCAGCAGTCGGACAGGGTCATATGACGAGCAGTACGTC. It translates to CASSRTGSYDEQYV.

The chain couples TRBV28 to TRBJ2-2; 9 bases fit TRBD1. V lost 6 bases, J lost 5 bases, and 7 bases stayed unmatched. Germline V CDR1 and CDR2: MDHEN, SYDVKM. The CDR3 runs 15 residues. CDR3 amino acids: CASRIPGQGTGELFF. As DNA, the CDR3 is TGTGCCAGCAGAATCCCGGGACAGGGAACCGGGGAGCTGTTTTTT.

In DNA, the CDR3 is TGTGCCAGCAGTCAAGAGACCCAGTACTTC. Translation: CASSQETQYF. The chain joins TRBV2 to TRBJ2-5, with D unresolved. In germline, CDR1 is SNHLY, CDR2 FYNNEI. The CDR3 has 10 amino acids. Trimming cost V 5 bases and J 2 bases, with 0 bases left between them.

The genes are TRBV7-2 and TRBJ2-2, with D unclear. CDR3 size: 12 residues. The V and J ends lost 5 bases and 3 bases respectively, with 4 bases between them. Germline CDR1 SGHTA, CDR2 FQGNSA. DNA of the CDR3: TGTGCCAGCAGCGGGTACACCGGGGAGCTGTTTTTT. Its protein product is CASSGYTGELFF.

V usage is TRBV5-1 and J usage is TRBJ2-3; D is possibly TRBD1 (6 bases). The CDR3 length is 14 residues. CDR1 and CDR2 from the germline V gene are SGHRS and YFSETQ. The V and J ends lost 3 bases and 4 bases respectively, with 12 bases between them. The CDR3 here is CASSSATGADTQYF. For the CDR3, the DNA is TGCGCCAGCAGCTCTGCGACAGGAGCAGATACGCAGTATTTT.

The DNA of the CDR3 is TGTGCCAGTAGTATGCGGGGTTCAGGGGATCTTCCTGGAGCTTTCTTT. Protein product: CASSMRGSGDLPGAFF. The rearrangement uses TRBV19 and TRBJ1-1, with a possible D match to TRBD1 (6 bases). Per germline, CDR1 LNHDA and CDR2 SQIVND (reference sequence). CDR3 length: 16 residues. V gave up 3 bases and J gave up 10 bases, with 24 bases separating them.

The chain links TRBV11-3 to TRBJ2-3; D perhaps matches TRBD1 (8 bases). The CDR3 runs to 16 residues. V was clipped by 5 bases and J by 1 base, with 16 bases between them. CDR1 and CDR2 from the germline V gene are SGHNT and YENEEA. CDR3 sequence reads: CASSPGQGGGTDTQYF. The CDR3 DNA follows: TGTGCCAGCAGCCCTGGACAGGGAGGGGGCACAGATACGCAGTATTTT.

In this sample, this clone turned up once. This rearrangement joins TRBV2 to TRBJ2-5; tentative D call: TRBD2 (6 bases). Trimming took off 3 bases at V and 5 bases at J, with 13 bases between the two ends. The CDR3 runs to 14 residues. The germline CDR1 and CDR2 sequences are SNHLY and FYNNEI. The CDR3 DNA sequence: TGTGCCAGCAGTGAGTGGGCAGGGAGGGAGACCCAGTACTTC. It is translated as CASSEWAGRETQYF.

A note on this clone: At the DNA level, this CDR3 is encoded by other sequences in the same sample as well. The rearrangement joins TRBV24-1 to TRBJ2-1; D is perhaps TRBD2 (6 bases). The CDR3 contains 16 residues. Germline loops: CDR1 KGHDR, CDR2 SFDVKD. V was trimmed by 1 base and J by 0 bases, leaving 9 bases between them. The CDR3 loop reads CATSDLRGGSYNEQFF. CDR3 sequence (DNA): TGTGCCACCAGTGATTTACGGGGAGGCTCCTACAATGAGCAGTTCTTC.

The chain joins TRBV2 to TRBJ1-5, with 8 bases identical to TRBD1. V gave up 6 bases and J gave up 8 bases; unmatched junction bases: 6. The CDR3 runs 13 residues. Germline lookup yields CDR1 SNHLY and CDR2 FYNNEI. The DNA of the CDR3 is TGTGCCAGCAGCTCACAGGGGGAAGAGCCCCAGCATTTT. Translated, it gives CASSSQGEEPQHF.

The V call is TRBV7-9, the J call TRBJ1-4, with a weak D call TRBD1 (6 bases). Germline lookup yields CDR1 SEHNR and CDR2 FQNEAQ (reference sequence). Trimming removed 5 bases from V and 7 bases from J, with 14 bases in between. The CDR3 totals 14 residues. CDR3 coding DNA: TGTGCCAGCAGCCGGGGGCAGGCCTCTGAAAAACTGTTTTTT. Protein sequence: CASSRGQASEKLFF.

V and J are TRBV6-5 and TRBJ1-2; D unclear. Germline lookup yields CDR1 MNHEY and CDR2 SVGAGI. CDR3 length: 10 amino acids. Trimming pared 8 bases from V and 3 bases from J, leaving 4 bases between. The CDR3 DNA reads as TGTGCCAGCTGGGACTATGGCTACACCTTC. Residues: CASWDYGYTF.

The rearrangement joins TRBV7-9 to TRBJ1-2; possible D gene TRBD1, 5 bases. V was pared by 1 base and J by 2 bases, with 11 bases between. The CDR3 runs 15 residues. The germline V gene has CDR1 SEHNR and CDR2 FQNEAQ (reference sequence). In nucleotides, the CDR3 is TGTGCCAGCAGCTTAGGTCAGGGTACCAACTATGGCTACACCTTC. Its protein is CASSLGQGTNYGYTF.

The rearrangement uses TRBV21-1 and TRBJ2-7; the D segment call TRBD1 is taken from the table without a DNA check. TRBV21-1 is a pseudogene. The CDR3 loop spans 14 amino acids. CDR3 residues: CASSKRKRGYEQYV. For the CDR3, the DNA is TGTGCCAGCAGCAAGCGCAAAAGGGGTTACGAGCAGTACGTC.

The chain recombines TRBV3-1 (or the pseudogene TRBV3-2) with TRBJ2-3; 8 bases agree with TRBD2. The V and J ends lost 0 bases and 7 bases, in that order; junction bases with no gene match: 9. CDR1 and CDR2 from the germline V gene are LGHDT and YNNKEL (reference sequence). This CDR3 comprises 16 residues. CDR3 sequence (DNA): TGTGCCAGCAGCCAAGATAGGGCGGGGGGAAGTTATACGCAGTATTTT. Protein: CASSQDRAGGSYTQYF.

V usage is TRBV5-1 and J usage is TRBJ1-1, with D possibly TRBD1 on 5 matching bases. CDR1 is SGHRS and CDR2 is YFSETQ in the germline V gene. The V end lost 0 bases, the J end lost 4 bases, and 10 bases lay between the germline ends. The CDR3 length is 14 residues. CDR3 protein: CASSLERGGTEAFF. CDR3 bases: TGCGCCAGCAGCTTGGAACGGGGGGGCACTGAAGCTTTCTTT.

The V and J genes are TRBV7-2 and TRBJ2-2; a possible D gene is TRBD2 (5 bases). Between the trimmed V and J ends, which lost 4 bases and 5 bases, there was a span of 11 bases. The germline V gene has CDR1 SGHTA and CDR2 FQGNSA. The length of the CDR3 is 14 residues. CDR3 bases: TGTGCCAGCAGCTGGAAAGGCGGGACCGGGGAGCTGTTTTTT. Amino acids: CASSWKGGTGELFF. Filled out from reference TRBV7-2 and TRBJ2-2, the complete variable domain reads GAGVSQSPSNKVTEKGKDVELRCDPISGHTALYWYRQSLGQGLEFLIYFQGNSAPDKSGLPSDRFSAERTGGSVSTLTIQRTQQEDSAVYLCASSWKGGTGELFFGEGSRLTVL.

This sequence joins TRBV14 and TRBJ2-1; tentatively, D is TRBD2 (6 bases). The germline V gene encodes CDR1 SGHDN and CDR2 FVKESK. Deletions cut 0 bases from V and 2 bases from J, with 11 bases between. This CDR3 has 16 amino acids. CDR3: CASSQDWGVTYNEQFF. DNA of the CDR3: TGTGCCAGCAGCCAAGATTGGGGGGTCACCTACAATGAGCAGTTCTTC.